This TCR beta chain was identified in a study of T cell responses to AZD1222 COVID-19 vaccine. Germline V lookup: CDR1 SEHNR, CDR2 FQNEAQ (reference sequence). The CDR3 is 12 residues long. The ends were cut back, 5 bases at V and 2 bases at J, with 6 bases in the middle. TCRdb keeps only in-frame clones here, not all; method: immunoSEQ multiplex PCR. The top ten clones hold over 15% of a sample with about 91,000 clones, nearly 90% of them seen once. Study results and limitations: Just five or six AZD1222 recipients were seropositive at baseline. All repertoire sampling was performed exclusively after the peak T cell response.

Regarding this clone: Its antigen is as yet unknown.

This specimen consisted of peripheral blood, obtained on day 0 of AZD1222 vaccination. This clonotype originated in an adult in good health. The genes are TRBV7-9 and TRBJ1-2; D remains unclear. CDR3 DNA: TGTGCCAGCAGCCGTGGGAACTATGGCTACACCTTC. It specifies CASSRGNYGYTF. The entire variable domain, with the rest obtained from reference TRBV7-9 and TRBJ1-2, is as follows: DTGVSQNPRHKITKRGQNVTFRCDPISEHNRLYWYRQTLGQGPEFLTYFQNEAQLEKSRLLSDRFSAERPKGSFSTLEIQRTEQGDSAMYLCASSRGNYGYTFGSGTRLTVV.